The clone carrying this T cell receptor (beta chain) was seen only a few times. Antigen specificity is unknown. This sample stems from a study of T-cell memory formation after mild COVID-19. Broader study findings: Nothing confirmed that second-wave clones peaking on day 37 were specific for SARS-CoV-2. There were some responding clones in pre-infection memory, which suggested that cross-reactive memory had joined.

TCRdb ran MiXCR on the 5' RACE reads and lists one entry per CDR3 protein. The sample shows approximately 300,000 distinct CDR3 sequences, less than 20% of them seen only once. The CDR3 is 13 residues long. The V end lost 4 bases, the J end lost 4 bases, and 9 bases lay between the germline ends. CDR1 SGHAT and CDR2 FQNNGV come from the germline V gene. The clonotype was recovered from a man between 18 and 29 years old who had mild COVID-19 (a few samples of this study predate the infection). Cell type and time point are not known. What was sequenced was PBMCs or a T cell subset sorted from them (not recorded which). J is TRBJ2-3 and V is TRBV11-2; tentative D call: TRBD1 (5 bases). CDR3 residues: CASSWTPPDTQYF. DNA of the CDR3: TGTGCCAGCAGCTGGACACCGCCAGATACGCAGTATTTT.